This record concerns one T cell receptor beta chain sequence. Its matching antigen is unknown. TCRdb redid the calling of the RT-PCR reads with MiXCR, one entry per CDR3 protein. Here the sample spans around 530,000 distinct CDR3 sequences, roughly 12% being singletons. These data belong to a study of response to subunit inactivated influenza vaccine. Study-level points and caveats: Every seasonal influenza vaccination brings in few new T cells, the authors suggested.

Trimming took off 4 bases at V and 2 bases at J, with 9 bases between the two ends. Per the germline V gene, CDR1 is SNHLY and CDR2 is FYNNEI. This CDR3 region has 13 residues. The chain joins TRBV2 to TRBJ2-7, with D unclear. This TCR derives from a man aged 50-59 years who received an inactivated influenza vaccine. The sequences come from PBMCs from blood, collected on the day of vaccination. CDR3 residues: CASSARLAYEQYF. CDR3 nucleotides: TGTGCCAGCAGTGCCAGGTTAGCCTACGAGCAGTACTTC.